What follows are 17 T cell receptor beta chains derived from one specimen sequenced in a study of early T cells in non-severe SARS-CoV-2 infection. TCRdb used MiXCR to reprocess the 5' RACE reads, holding one entry per CDR3 protein. Altogether about 49,000 distinct CDR3 sequences are present, approximately 12% being singletons, with the ten largest covering over 2.5%. This specimen was whole blood, taken at baseline. The receptors here all came from an adult who was a healthcare worker with PCR-confirmed SARS-CoV-2 infection or an uninfected control (not recorded which).

The rearrangement joins TRBV19 to TRBJ2-1; 14 positions match TRBD2. The germline gives CDR1 LNHDA, CDR2 SQIVND (reference sequence). Trimming cost V 5 bases and J 10 bases; bases outside gene matches: 7. This CDR3 is built from 15 residues. The CDR3 nucleotides are TGTGCCAGTAGTCCAGGGACTAGCGGGGGCGGGGAGCAGTTCTTC. It is translated as CASSPGTSGGGEQFF.

In its sample, this clonotype was seen a few times. The chain links TRBV10-2 to TRBJ2-1; 7 bases map to TRBD2. The CDR3 extends over 16 amino acids. V trimming: 6 bases; J trimming: 8 bases; junction bases outside the gene matches: 16. Per the germline V gene, CDR1 is WSHSY and CDR2 is SAAADI. The CDR3: CASRSVGLVRGDEQFF. The CDR3 coding sequence is TGCGCCAGCAGGTCCGTCGGACTAGTCCGGGGGGATGAGCAGTTCTTC.

The rearrangement links TRBV20-1 to TRBJ2-7; TRBD1 agrees at 7 bases. The germline CDR1 and CDR2 sequences are DFQATT and SNEGSKA (reference sequence). V was clipped by 6 bases and J by 2 bases; unmatched bases: 7. The CDR3 has 13 residues. The CDR3 region is CSALRTGTYEQYF. CDR3 sequence (DNA): TGCAGTGCCCTGAGGACAGGTACCTACGAGCAGTACTTC.

This chain joins TRBV9 and TRBJ2-3; 10 positions agree with TRBD2. Germline CDR1 is SGDLS and CDR2 is YYNGEE. The V gene end was trimmed by 4 bases and the J gene end by 4 bases; junction bases not matched to a gene: 6. The CDR3 has 15 amino acids. CDR3 region: CASSQLAGRADTQYF. CDR3 sequence (DNA): TGTGCCAGCAGCCAACTAGCGGGAAGGGCAGATACGCAGTATTTT.

The chain links TRBV4-3 to TRBJ2-4; no reliable D call. CDR1 is LGHNA and CDR2 is YSLEER in the germline V gene. CDR3 length equals 14 residues. Trimming cost V 4 bases and J 7 bases, with 14 bases left between them. CDR3 DNA sequence: TGCGCCAGCAGCCTGGGAACCCTATCCAACATTCAGTACTTC. This sequence encodes CASSLGTLSNIQYF.

The V gene is TRBV12-3 or TRBV12-4, the J gene TRBJ2-3; the match to TRBD1 covers 8 bases. J lost 6 bases, V lost 7 bases, and 18 bases had no gene match. CDR3 length: 17 residues. CDR3 DNA sequence: TGTGCCAGCACCATTAGGGGGACAGGCGGTAGATCGGATACGCAGTATTTT. Translating gives CASTIRGTGGRSDTQYF.

This chain connects TRBV15 to TRBJ1-2; 11 bases fit TRBD1. Trimming removed 1 base from V and 4 bases from J; junction bases left unmatched: 8. The CDR3 covers 17 residues. The germline gives CDR1 LNHNV, CDR2 YYDKDF (reference sequence). The CDR3 nucleotides read TGTGCCACCAGCAGAGGAGGGACAGGGGGACATATCTATGGCTACACCTTC. Amino acid sequence: CATSRGGTGGHIYGYTF.

This chain links TRBV4-3 with TRBJ2-7, with D perhaps being TRBD1 or TRBD2 (5 bases each). Trimming left V 0 bases short and J 0 bases short, with 12 bases between. CDR1 is LGHNA, CDR2 YSLEER, per germline. The CDR3 has 16 amino acids. The CDR3 sequence is CASSQEGTVSSYEQYF. The CDR3 DNA reads TGCGCCAGCAGCCAAGAAGGGACGGTGAGCTCCTACGAGCAGTACTTC.

The rearrangement links TRBV5-4 to TRBJ2-7, with 10 bases fitting TRBD1. V trimming: 2 bases; J trimming: 5 bases; junction bases outside the gene matches: 10. Germline-derived CDR1 and CDR2 are SGHNT and YYREEE (reference sequence). This CDR3 region has 16 residues. CDR3 DNA: TGTGCCAGCAGCTTTGGTTCGGCCGGGACAGGGGACGAGCAGTACTTC. As protein: CASSFGSAGTGDEQYF.

The J gene is TRBJ2-1, the V gene TRBV12-3 or TRBV12-4; maybe TRBD2 (5 bases). The V end lost 5 bases, the J end lost 4 bases, and 15 bases lay between the germline ends. This CDR3 is built from 15 residues. CDR3 residues: CASSPRAGGYNEQFF. The CDR3, as DNA: TGTGCCAGCAGTCCGCGGGCCGGTGGGTACAATGAGCAGTTCTTC.

The chain recombines TRBV5-1 with TRBJ2-2; D not resolved. The CDR3 totals 15 residues. CDR1 SGHRS and CDR2 YFSETQ come from the germline V gene. V lost 0 bases to trimming and J lost 4 bases, with 10 bases between them. CDR3 coding DNA: TGCGCCAGCAGCTTGGTTGGGATTGTCACCGGGGAGCTGTTTTTT. This gives the protein CASSLVGIVTGELFF. The full variable domain, its missing parts supplied by reference TRBV5-1 and TRBJ2-2, is KAGVTQTPRYLIKTRGQQVTLSCSPISGHRSVSWYQQTPGQGLQFLFEYFSETQRNKGNFPGRFSGRQFSNSRSEMNVSTLELGDSALYLCASSLVGIVTGELFFGEGSRLTVL.

This clonotype was seen a few times. The V and J genes are TRBV10-1 and TRBJ1-3; D not certain. Germline V gene lookup returns CDR1 WNHNN and CDR2 SYGVQD (reference sequence). The CDR3 sequence is 18 residues long. The V and J ends lost 2 bases and 0 bases respectively, with 17 bases between them. Here the CDR3 DNA reads TGCGCCAGCAGTGAGACCAAGATTGGACGGACCTCTGGAAACACCATATATTTT. Translated, it gives CASSETKIGRTSGNTIYF.

This clonotype occurred many times. The rearrangement links TRBV12-3 or TRBV12-4 to TRBJ2-7, with D possibly called TRBD1 or TRBD2 (5 bases each). Trimming removed 6 bases from V and 2 bases from J, with 11 bases in between. This CDR3 comprises 13 residues. This chain's CDR3 is CASRGTATYEQYF. Written as DNA, the CDR3 is TGTGCCAGCAGGGGGACGGCGACCTACGAGCAGTACTTC.

In this sample, this clonotype turned up a few times. The V and J genes are TRBV18 and TRBJ2-7, with a tentative D call TRBD2 (6 bases). Per germline, CDR1 KGHSH and CDR2 LQKENI. This CDR3 contains 14 residues. V lost 2 bases and J 5 bases, leaving 13 bases between the germline ends. The CDR3 DNA reads TGTGCCAGCTCACCAAGCGCAGGGAGGCACGAGCAGTACTTC. This encodes CASSPSAGRHEQYF.

The chain uses TRBV2 and TRBJ2-5; D might be TRBD1 (5 bases). Germline lookup yields CDR1 SNHLY and CDR2 FYNNEI. Trimming cost V 7 bases and J 1 base, with 10 bases left between them. This CDR3 region has 13 residues. The CDR3 here is CASTGQTQETQYF. CDR3 nucleotides: TGTGCCAGCACCGGACAAACCCAAGAGACCCAGTACTTC. Full variable domain (missing parts from reference TRBV2 and TRBJ2-5): EPEVTQTPSHQVTQMGQEVILRCVPISNHLYFYWYRQILGQKVEFLVSFYNNEISEKSEIFDDQFSVERPDGSNFTLKIRSTKLEDSAMYFCASTGQTQETQYFGPGTRLLVL.

This clonotype came up a few times. The genes are TRBV7-8 and TRBJ1-1; D unclear. Germline V gene lookup returns CDR1 SGHVS and CDR2 FQNEAQ. Trimming left V 3 bases short and J 4 bases short, with 12 bases between. The CDR3 runs to 14 residues. The CDR3 sequence is CASSLMGRPTEAFF. The CDR3 DNA is TGTGCCAGCAGCTTGATGGGCAGACCCACTGAAGCTTTCTTT.

The rearrangement links TRBV6-6 to TRBJ2-7, with D perhaps TRBD1 (6 bases). In germline, CDR1 is MNHNY, CDR2 SVGAGI (reference sequence). Between the trimmed V and J ends, which lost 2 bases and 1 base, there was a span of 9 bases. The CDR3 is 14 amino acids. CDR3 sequence (DNA): TGTGCCAGCAGTTACGTCCAGGGGTCCTACGAGCAGTACTTC. It codes for CASSYVQGSYEQYF.